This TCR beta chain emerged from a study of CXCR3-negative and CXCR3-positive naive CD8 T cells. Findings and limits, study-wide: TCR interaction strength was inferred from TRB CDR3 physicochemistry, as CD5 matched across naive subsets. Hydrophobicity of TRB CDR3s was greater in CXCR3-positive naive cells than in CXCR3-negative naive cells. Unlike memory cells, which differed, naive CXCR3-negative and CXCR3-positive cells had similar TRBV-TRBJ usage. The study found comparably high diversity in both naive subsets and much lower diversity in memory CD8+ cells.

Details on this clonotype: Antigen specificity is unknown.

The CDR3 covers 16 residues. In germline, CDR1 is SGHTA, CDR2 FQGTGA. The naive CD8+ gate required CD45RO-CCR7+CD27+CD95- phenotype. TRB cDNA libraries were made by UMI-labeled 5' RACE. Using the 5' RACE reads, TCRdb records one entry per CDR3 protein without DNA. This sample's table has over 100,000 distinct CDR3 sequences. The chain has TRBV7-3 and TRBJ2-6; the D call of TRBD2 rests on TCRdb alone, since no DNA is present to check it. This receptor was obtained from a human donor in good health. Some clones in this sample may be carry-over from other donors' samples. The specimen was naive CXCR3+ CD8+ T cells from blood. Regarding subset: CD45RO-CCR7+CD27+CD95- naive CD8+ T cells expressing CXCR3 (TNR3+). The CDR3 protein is CASSPSHWSGANVLTF. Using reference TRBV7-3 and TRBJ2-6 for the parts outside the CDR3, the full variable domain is GAGVSQTPSNKVTEKGKYVELRCDPISGHTALYWYRQSLGQGPEFLIYFQGTGAADDSGLPNDRFFAVRPEGSVSTLKIQRTERGDSAVYLCASSPSHWSGANVLTFGAGSRLTVL.